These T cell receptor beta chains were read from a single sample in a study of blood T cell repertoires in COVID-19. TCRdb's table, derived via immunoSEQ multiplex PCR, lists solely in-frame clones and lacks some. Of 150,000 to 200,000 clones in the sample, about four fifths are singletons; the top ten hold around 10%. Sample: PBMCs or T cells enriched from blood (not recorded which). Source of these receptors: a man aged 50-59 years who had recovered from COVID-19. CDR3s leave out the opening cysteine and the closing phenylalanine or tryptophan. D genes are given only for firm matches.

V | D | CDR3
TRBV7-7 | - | ASGTTGSLLQY
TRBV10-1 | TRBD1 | ASSESGTGAISYEQY
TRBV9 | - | ASAQGGEQF
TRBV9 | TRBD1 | ASSVSGQGWTNEKLF
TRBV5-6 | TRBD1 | ASSLVWSGGSNTEAF
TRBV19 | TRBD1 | ASSIGTGANEKLF
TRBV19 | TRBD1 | ASRPMDRAYGYT
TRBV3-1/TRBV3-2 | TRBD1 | ASSQGTGGVASGYT
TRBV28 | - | ASSLGFTVEQY
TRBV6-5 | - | ASSSVYNEQF
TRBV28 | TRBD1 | ASSFRSPGTGRWGANVLT
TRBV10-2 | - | ASSVLPTYEQY
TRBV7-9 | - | ASSFSGEDIQY
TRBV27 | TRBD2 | ASTTRGTSGWISGNEQF
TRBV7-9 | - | ASSLGGSNEKLF
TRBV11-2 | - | ASSSVEEQY
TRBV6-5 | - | ASIRRRGTGELF
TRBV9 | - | ASGGSNTEAF
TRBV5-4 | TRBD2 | ASSLLAGGQETQY
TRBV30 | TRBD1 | AWIQRDRSFYNSPLH
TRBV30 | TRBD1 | AWRRDRASYNEQF
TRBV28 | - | ASSFAQGRGWETQY
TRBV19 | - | ASSFQYGYT
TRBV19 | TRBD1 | ASSIRQGASTGELF
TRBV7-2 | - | ASSLGGPNQPQH
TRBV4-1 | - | ASSKGDNPARTYNEQF
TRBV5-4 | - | ASSQRGGRGEKLF
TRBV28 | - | ASSLAGVGNTEAF